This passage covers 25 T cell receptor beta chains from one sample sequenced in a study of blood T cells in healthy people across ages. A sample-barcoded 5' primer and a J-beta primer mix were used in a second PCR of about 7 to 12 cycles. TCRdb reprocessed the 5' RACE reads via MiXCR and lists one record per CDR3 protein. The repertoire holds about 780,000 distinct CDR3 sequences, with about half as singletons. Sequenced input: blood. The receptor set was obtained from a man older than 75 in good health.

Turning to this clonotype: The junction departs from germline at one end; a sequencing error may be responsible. The CDR3 is CAGSSRLAGVVEQFF. The CDR3 coding sequence is TGTGCCGGCAGCTCGAGACTAGCGGGAGTTGTTGAGCAGTTCTTC. V and J are TRBV7-2 and TRBJ2-1; 12 nucleotides align to TRBD2. Germline values: CDR1 SGHTA, CDR2 FQGNSA. This CDR3 has 15 residues.

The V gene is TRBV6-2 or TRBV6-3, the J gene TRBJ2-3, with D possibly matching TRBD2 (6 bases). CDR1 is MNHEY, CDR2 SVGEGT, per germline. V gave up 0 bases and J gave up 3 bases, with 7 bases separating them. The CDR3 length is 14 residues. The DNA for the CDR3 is TGTGCCAGCAGTTACTCGGGGGGAACAGATACGCAGTATTTT. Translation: CASSYSGGTDTQYF.

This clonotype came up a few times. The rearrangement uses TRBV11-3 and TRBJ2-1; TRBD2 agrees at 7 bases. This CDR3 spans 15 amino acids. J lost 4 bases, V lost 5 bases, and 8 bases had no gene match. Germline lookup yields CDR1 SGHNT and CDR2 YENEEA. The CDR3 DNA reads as TGTGCCAGCAGCACAAGACTAGCTTCTTACAATGAGCAGTTCTTC. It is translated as CASSTRLASYNEQFF.

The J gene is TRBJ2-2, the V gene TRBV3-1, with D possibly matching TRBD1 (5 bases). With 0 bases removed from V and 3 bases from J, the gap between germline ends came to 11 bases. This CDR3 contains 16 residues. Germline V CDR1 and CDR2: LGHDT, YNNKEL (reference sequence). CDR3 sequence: CASSQDSGFHTGELFF. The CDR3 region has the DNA TGTGCCAGCAGCCAAGACTCAGGGTTCCACACCGGGGAGCTGTTTTTT.

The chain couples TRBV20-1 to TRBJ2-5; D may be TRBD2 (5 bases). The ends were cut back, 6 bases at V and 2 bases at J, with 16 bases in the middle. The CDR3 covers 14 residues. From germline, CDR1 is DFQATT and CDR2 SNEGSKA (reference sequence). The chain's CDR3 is CSAPRSSTQETQYF. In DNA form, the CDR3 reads TGCAGTGCCCCGAGATCTAGCACTCAAGAGACCCAGTACTTC.

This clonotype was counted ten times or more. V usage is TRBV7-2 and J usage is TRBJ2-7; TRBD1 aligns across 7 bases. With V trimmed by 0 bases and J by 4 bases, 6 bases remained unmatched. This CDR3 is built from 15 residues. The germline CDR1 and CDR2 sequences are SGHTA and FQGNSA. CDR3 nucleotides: TGTGCCAGCAGCTTAGCGGGACAGCGAGTGTACGAGCAGTACTTC. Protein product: CASSLAGQRVYEQYF.

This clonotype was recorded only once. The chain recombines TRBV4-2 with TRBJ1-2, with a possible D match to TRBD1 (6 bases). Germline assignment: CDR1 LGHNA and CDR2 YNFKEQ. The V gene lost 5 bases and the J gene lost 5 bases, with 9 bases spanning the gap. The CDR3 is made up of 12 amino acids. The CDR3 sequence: CASSSGEYGYTF. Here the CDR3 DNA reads TGTGCCAGCAGCTCAGGGGAATATGGCTACACCTTC.

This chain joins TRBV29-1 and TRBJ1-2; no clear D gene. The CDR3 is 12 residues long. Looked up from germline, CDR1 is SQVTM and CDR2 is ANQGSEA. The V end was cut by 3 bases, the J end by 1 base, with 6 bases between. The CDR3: CSVDELNYGYTF. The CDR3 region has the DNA TGCAGCGTTGATGAGCTTAACTATGGCTACACCTTC.

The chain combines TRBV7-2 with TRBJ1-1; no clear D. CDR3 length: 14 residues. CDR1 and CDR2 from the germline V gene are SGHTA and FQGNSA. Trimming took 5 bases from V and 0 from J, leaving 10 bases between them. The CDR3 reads CASSVEQMNTEAFF. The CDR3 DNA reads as TGTGCCAGCAGCGTTGAACAGATGAACACTGAAGCTTTCTTT.

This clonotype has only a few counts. The CDR3 DNA reads as TGTGCCAGCAGTGAAGCGCAAGGGGTGGGCTACACCTTC. Translated: CASSEAQGVGYTF. The genes are TRBV6-1 and TRBJ1-2; D perhaps matches TRBD1 (5 bases). The CDR3 contains 13 residues. Germline-derived CDR1 and CDR2 are MNHNS and SASEGT. Trimming stripped 0 bases from V and 8 bases from J, with 10 bases between.

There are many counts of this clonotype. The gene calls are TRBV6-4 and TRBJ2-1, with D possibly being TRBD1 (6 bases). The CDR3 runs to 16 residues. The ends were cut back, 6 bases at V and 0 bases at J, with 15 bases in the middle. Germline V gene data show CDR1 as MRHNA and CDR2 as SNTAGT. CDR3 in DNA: TGTGCCAGCAGAGATCTAACAGGGCCCTCCTACAATGAGCAGTTCTTC. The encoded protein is CASRDLTGPSYNEQFF.

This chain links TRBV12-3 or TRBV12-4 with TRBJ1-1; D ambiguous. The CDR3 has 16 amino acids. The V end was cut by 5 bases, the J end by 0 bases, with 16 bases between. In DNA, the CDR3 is TGTGCCAGCAGTCCGTCCGCTAGACTCTTGAACACTGAAGCTTTCTTT. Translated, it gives CASSPSARLLNTEAFF.

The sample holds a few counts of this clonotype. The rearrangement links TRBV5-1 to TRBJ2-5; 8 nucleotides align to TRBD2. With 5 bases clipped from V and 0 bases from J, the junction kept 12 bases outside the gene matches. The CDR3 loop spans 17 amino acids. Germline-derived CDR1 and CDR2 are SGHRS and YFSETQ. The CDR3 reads CASRGGAGVSYQETQYF. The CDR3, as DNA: TGCGCCAGCAGAGGCGGAGCGGGAGTTTCGTACCAAGAGACCCAGTACTTC. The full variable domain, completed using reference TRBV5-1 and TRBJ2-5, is KAGVTQTPRYLIKTRGQQVTLSCSPISGHRSVSWYQQTPGQGLQFLFEYFSETQRNKGNFPGRFSGRQFSNSRSEMNVSTLELGDSALYLCASRGGAGVSYQETQYFGPGTRLLVL.

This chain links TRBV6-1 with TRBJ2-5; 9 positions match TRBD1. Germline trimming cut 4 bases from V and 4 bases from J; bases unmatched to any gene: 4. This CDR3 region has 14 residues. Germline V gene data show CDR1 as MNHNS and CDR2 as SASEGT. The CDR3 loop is CASSAGTGLETQYF. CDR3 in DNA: TGTGCCAGCAGTGCCGGGACAGGGTTAGAGACCCAGTACTTC.

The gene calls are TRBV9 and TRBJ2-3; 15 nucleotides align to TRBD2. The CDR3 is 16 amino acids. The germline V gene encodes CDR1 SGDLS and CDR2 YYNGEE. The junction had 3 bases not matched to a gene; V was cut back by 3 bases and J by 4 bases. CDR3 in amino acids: CASSEGLAGGADTQYF. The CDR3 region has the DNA TGTGCCAGCAGCGAGGGACTAGCGGGGGGCGCAGATACGCAGTATTTT.

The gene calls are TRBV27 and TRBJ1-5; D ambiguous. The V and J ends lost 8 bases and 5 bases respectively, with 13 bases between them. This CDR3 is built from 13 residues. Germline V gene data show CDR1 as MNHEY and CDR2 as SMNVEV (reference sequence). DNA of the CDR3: TGTGCCAGCGCACCTACTATTGATCAGCCCCAGCATTTT. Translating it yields CASAPTIDQPQHF.

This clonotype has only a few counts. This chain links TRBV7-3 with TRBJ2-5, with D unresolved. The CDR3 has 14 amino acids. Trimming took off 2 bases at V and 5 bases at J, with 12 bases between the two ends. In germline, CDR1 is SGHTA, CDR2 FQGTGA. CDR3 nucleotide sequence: TGTGCCAGCAGCTTACGACATTCCGGGGAGACCCAGTACTTC. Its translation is CASSLRHSGETQYF.

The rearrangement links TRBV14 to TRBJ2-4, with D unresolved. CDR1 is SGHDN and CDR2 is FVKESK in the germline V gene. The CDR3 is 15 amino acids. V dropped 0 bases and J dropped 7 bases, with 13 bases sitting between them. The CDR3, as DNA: TGTGCCAGCAGCCAAGAACCCAGCACACAGAACATTCAGTACTTC. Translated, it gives CASSQEPSTQNIQYF.

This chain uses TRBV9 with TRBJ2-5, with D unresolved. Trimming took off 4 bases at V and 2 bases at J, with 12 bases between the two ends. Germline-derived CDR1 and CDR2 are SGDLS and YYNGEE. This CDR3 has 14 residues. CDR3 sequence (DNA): TGTGCCAGCAGCTCCCGACCAATTCAAGAGACCCAGTACTTC. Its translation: CASSSRPIQETQYF.

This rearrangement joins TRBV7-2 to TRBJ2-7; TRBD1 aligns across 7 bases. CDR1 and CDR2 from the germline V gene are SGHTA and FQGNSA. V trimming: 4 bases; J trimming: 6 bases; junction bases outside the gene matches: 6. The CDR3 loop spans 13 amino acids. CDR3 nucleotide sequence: TGTGCCAGCAGCTCGACAGGGAACGGCGAGCAGTACTTC. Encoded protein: CASSSTGNGEQYF.

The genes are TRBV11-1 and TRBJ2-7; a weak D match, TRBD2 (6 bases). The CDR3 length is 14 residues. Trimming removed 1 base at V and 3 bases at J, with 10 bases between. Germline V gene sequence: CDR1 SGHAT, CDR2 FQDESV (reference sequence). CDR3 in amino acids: CASSLVATSYEQYF. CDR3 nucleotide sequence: TGTGCCAGCAGCTTAGTCGCGACTAGCTACGAGCAGTACTTC.

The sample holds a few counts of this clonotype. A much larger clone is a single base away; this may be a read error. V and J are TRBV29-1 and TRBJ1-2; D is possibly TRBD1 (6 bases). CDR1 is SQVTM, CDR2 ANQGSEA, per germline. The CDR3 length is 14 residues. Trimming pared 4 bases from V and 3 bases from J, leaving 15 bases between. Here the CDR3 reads CSVVSGDTYYGYTF. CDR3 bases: TGCAGCGTTGTATCTGGGGACACCTACTATGGCTACACCTTC.

The CDR3 sequence is CASSLDFVEQYF. In nucleotides, the CDR3 is TGTGCCAGCAGCTTAGATTTCGTAGAGCAGTACTTC. The chain combines TRBV7-2 with TRBJ2-7, with D unclear. This CDR3 region has 12 residues. Germline values: CDR1 SGHTA, CDR2 FQGNSA. V lost 1 base and J 7 bases, leaving 8 bases between the germline ends.

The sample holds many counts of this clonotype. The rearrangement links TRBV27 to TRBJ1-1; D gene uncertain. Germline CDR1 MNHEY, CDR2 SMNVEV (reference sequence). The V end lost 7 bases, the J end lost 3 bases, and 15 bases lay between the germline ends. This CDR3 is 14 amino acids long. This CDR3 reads CASTPATGYTEAFF. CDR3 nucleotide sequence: TGTGCCAGCACCCCGGCCACCGGGTACACTGAAGCTTTCTTT.

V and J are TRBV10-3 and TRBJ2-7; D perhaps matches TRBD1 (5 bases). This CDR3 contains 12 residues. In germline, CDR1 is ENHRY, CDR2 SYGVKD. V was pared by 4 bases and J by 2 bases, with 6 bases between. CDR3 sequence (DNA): TGTGCCATCAGTGCGACAGCCTACGAGCAGTACTTC. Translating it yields CAISATAYEQYF.